These T cell receptor beta chains were read from a single sample in a study of blood T cell repertoires in COVID-19. Only in-frame clones appear in the TCRdb table, and some are missing; sequencing was by immunoSEQ multiplex PCR. This table has 250,000 to 350,000 clones, around 90% appearing once. Sequences were obtained from PBMCs or T cells enriched from blood (not recorded which). These receptors were collected from a woman between 40 and 50 years old who had recovered from COVID-19. Both conserved end residues are part of each CDR3. D genes are given only for firm matches. Clone size, where shown, is once, few, many, or a class for clones that have expanded.

>NA|TRBD2|TRBV11-2|TRBJ2-1
CASSLDRGRGSSYNEQFF
TGTGCCAGCAGCTTAGATCGAGGGAGGGGCAGCTCCTACAATGAGCAGTTCTTC
>NA|TRBD1|TRBV6-2/TRBV6-3|TRBJ2-7
CASSYKTGGDTYEQYF
TGTGCCAGCAGTTACAAGACAGGGGGAGACACCTACGAGCAGTACTTC
>NA|TRBD1|TRBV7-8|TRBJ2-5
CASSFQSTGQETQYF
TGTGCCAGCAGCTTTCAATCGACAGGGCAAGAGACCCAGTACTTC
>NA|TRBD2|TRBV27|TRBJ2-2
CASRQASGGELFF
TGTGCCAGCCGCCAGGCTAGCGGCGGGGAGCTGTTTTTT
>NA|NA|TRBV9|TRBJ1-4
CASSPRLRRGEKLFF
TGTGCCAGCAGCCCCCGACTGCGCCGGGGTGAAAAACTGTTTTTT
>NA|TRBD2|TRBV3-1/TRBV3-2|TRBJ2-5
CASSQGLAAETQYF
TGTGCCAGCAGCCAAGGGCTAGCGGCAGAGACCCAGTACTTC
>NA|NA|TRBV28|TRBJ2-4
CASSLQGRGAKNIQYF
TGTGCCAGCAGTTTGCAGGGGAGGGGAGCCAAAAACATTCAGTACTTC
>NA|TRBD2|TRBV24-1|TRBJ2-2
CATSRSGSPSTGELFF
TGTGCCACCTCTCGTAGCGGGAGTCCTAGCACCGGGGAGCTGTTTTTT
>once|TRBD2|TRBV7-2|TRBJ2-7
CASSGLASGEQYF
TGTGCCAGCAGCGGACTAGCTTCGGGCGAGCAGTACTTC
>few|TRBD1|TRBV19|TRBJ1-5
CASSIIRWQGAIQPQHF
TGTGCCAGTAGTATAATCCGTTGGCAGGGGGCGATTCAGCCCCAGCATTTT
>NA|NA|TRBV3-1/TRBV3-2|TRBJ1-5
CASSQGSGAAQHF
TGTGCCAGCAGCCAAGGTTCCGGAGCTGCCCAGCATTTT
>NA|NA|TRBV21-1|TRBJ2-5
CASSKRKLVPKVWAARGQWETQYF
TGTGCCAGCAGCAAAAGAAAGTTGGTGCCAAAAGTTTGGGCCGCCAGGGGGCAGTGGGAGACCCAGTACTTC
>NA|TRBD1|TRBV4-1|TRBJ1-4
CASSQITGQAGEKLFF
TGCGCCAGCAGCCAGATAACGGGACAGGCGGGTGAAAAACTGTTTTTT
>NA|NA|TRBV11-1|TRBJ2-1
CASSFRTGNNEQFF
TGTGCCAGCAGCTTCCGTACGGGAAACAATGAGCAGTTCTTC
>NA|TRBD1|TRBV30|TRBJ1-5
CAWGTGGKGNQPQHF
TGTGCCTGGGGGACAGGGGGCAAGGGGAATCAGCCCCAGCATTTT
>NA|NA|TRBV11-2|TRBJ2-7
CASSLGRSGPYEQYF
TGTGCCAGCAGCTTAGGGCGTAGCGGCCCCTACGAGCAGTACTTC
>many|NA|TRBV15|TRBJ2-2
CATSRVPSGELFF
TGTGCCACCAGCAGAGTCCCCTCCGGGGAGCTGTTTTTT
>NA|NA|TRBV7-9|TRBJ1-2
CASRELAGNYGYTF
TGTGCCAGCAGGGAGTTGGCAGGGAACTATGGCTACACCTTC
>NA|NA|TRBV3-1/TRBV3-2|TRBJ2-5
CASSLSGLAGETQYF
TGTGCCAGCAGCCTTAGCGGTCTAGCAGGGGAGACCCAGTACTTC
>NA|NA|TRBV23-1|TRBJ2-2
CASSQSRGSGELFF
TGCGCCAGCAGTCAATCGCGGGGAAGCGGGGAGCTGTTTTTT
>NA|NA|TRBV7-9|TRBJ2-7
CASSLTASGNEQYF
TGTGCCAGCAGCTTAACGGCCTCGGGGAACGAGCAGTACTTC
>few|TRBD2|TRBV28|TRBJ2-1
CASSRGTSGRRSEQFF
TGTGCCAGCAGCCGCGGGACTAGCGGAAGGAGGAGTGAGCAGTTCTTC
>NA|NA|TRBV28|TRBJ1-1
CASSLTGLRGSEAFF
TGTGCCAGCAGCCTTACGGGCCTGCGGGGCTCTGAAGCTTTCTTT
>NA|NA|TRBV7-8|TRBJ2-7
CASRRLYSSYEQYF
TGTGCCAGCAGGCGTTTATACTCGTCCTACGAGCAGTACTTC
>NA|NA|TRBV10-2|TRBJ1-1
CASREIMNTEAFF
TGCGCCAGCAGAGAGATAATGAACACTGAAGCTTTCTTT
>NA|NA|TRBV2|TRBJ1-2
CASLRSQEEYGYTF
TGTGCCAGCTTGAGGTCTCAGGAGGAGTATGGCTACACCTTC
>NA|NA|TRBV11-2|TRBJ2-6
CASSLQPGVGANVLTF
TGTGCCAGCAGCTTACAACCGGGAGTTGGGGCCAACGTCCTGACTTTC
>NA|NA|TRBV7-6|TRBJ2-2
CASSWGLYNTGELFF
TGTGCCAGCAGCTGGGGACTCTATAACACCGGGGAGCTGTTTTTT
>NA|NA|TRBV4-1|TRBJ2-3
CASSPYALSPRTDTQYF
TGCGCCAGCAGCCCCTACGCACTTTCCCCGCGCACAGATACGCAGTATTTT
>NA|NA|TRBV5-1|TRBJ2-3
CASSSTGADTQYF
TGCGCCAGCAGCTCTACGGGTGCAGATACGCAGTATTTT
>NA|TRBD2|TRBV7-2|TRBJ2-1
CASSVSYLAGMGNEQFF
TGTGCCAGCAGCGTCTCATACCTAGCGGGCATGGGGAATGAGCAGTTCTTC
>few|NA|TRBV5-1|TRBJ2-5
CASSLTGPQETQYF
TGCGCCAGCAGCTTGACAGGGCCCCAAGAGACCCAGTACTTC
>NA|NA|TRBV19|TRBJ2-1
CASSIGPLGGAYNEQFF
TGTGCCAGTAGTATAGGTCCCCTGGGGGGAGCCTACAATGAGCAGTTCTTC
>NA|NA|TRBV28|TRBJ2-5
CATTGGTGVQETQYF
TGTGCCACTACCGGGGGTACAGGGGTCCAAGAGACCCAGTACTTC
>NA|TRBD2|TRBV18|TRBJ2-3
CASSPSDSASGRAPDTQYF
TGTGCCAGCTCACCTTCCGACTCCGCTAGCGGGAGGGCCCCAGATACGCAGTATTTT
>once|TRBD1|TRBV6-2/TRBV6-3|TRBJ1-5
CASSFGTVGPPQHF
TGTGCCAGCAGTTTCGGGACAGTGGGGCCGCCCCAGCATTTT
>NA|TRBD2|TRBV5-1|TRBJ2-1
CASSLSSGAYNEQFF
TGCGCCAGCAGCTTGTCCAGCGGGGCCTACAATGAGCAGTTCTTC
>once|TRBD2|TRBV7-6|TRBJ2-1
CASSLEASGSRNEQFF
TGTGCCAGCAGCTTAGAGGCTAGCGGGAGCCGCAATGAGCAGTTCTTC
>NA|NA|TRBV2|TRBJ1-6
CASSREQGSPLHF
TGTGCCAGCAGTCGGGAACAGGGATCACCCCTCCACTTT
>NA|TRBD1|TRBV3-1/TRBV3-2|TRBJ2-1
CASSRQGPYNEQFF
TGTGCCAGCAGCCGACAGGGACCTTACAATGAGCAGTTCTTC
>NA|NA|TRBV28|TRBJ1-1
CASSPRLGGRTEAFF
TGTGCCAGCAGTCCCCGACTCGGGGGGCGGACTGAAGCTTTCTTT
>NA|TRBD1|TRBV7-2|TRBJ2-7
CASSNQQGYEQYF
TGTGCCAGCAGCAACCAACAGGGGTACGAGCAGTACTTC
>NA|TRBD2|TRBV6-5|TRBJ2-1
CASSFGLAPVNEQFF
TGTGCCAGCAGCTTTGGACTAGCGCCAGTAAATGAGCAGTTCTTC
>NA|TRBD1|TRBV23-1|TRBJ1-2
CASSQSRGQPIYGYTF
TGCGCCAGCAGTCAATCGCGGGGACAGCCTATTTATGGCTACACCTTC
>few|NA|TRBV18|TRBJ2-7
CASSLGVGRNPYEQYF
TGTGCCAGCTCACTCGGGGTCGGTAGGAATCCCTACGAGCAGTACTTC
>NA|NA|TRBV3-1/TRBV3-2|TRBJ2-1
CASSQDFRGGSYEQFF
TGTGCCAGCAGCCAAGATTTTAGGGGGGGTAGCTATGAGCAGTTCTTC
>NA|NA|TRBV7-9|TRBJ1-2
CASSFRQEAYNYGYTF
TGTGCCAGCAGCTTCCGTCAGGAGGCATATAACTATGGCTACACCTTC
>NA|NA|TRBV19|TRBJ1-5
CASSKQRQAGNQPQHF
TGTGCCAGTAGTAAGCAAAGACAGGCGGGCAATCAGCCCCAGCATTTT
>NA|NA|TRBV10-3|TRBJ2-3
CAISELRLFGDTQYF
TGTGCCATCAGTGAGTTGCGGTTATTTGGTGATACGCAGTATTTT